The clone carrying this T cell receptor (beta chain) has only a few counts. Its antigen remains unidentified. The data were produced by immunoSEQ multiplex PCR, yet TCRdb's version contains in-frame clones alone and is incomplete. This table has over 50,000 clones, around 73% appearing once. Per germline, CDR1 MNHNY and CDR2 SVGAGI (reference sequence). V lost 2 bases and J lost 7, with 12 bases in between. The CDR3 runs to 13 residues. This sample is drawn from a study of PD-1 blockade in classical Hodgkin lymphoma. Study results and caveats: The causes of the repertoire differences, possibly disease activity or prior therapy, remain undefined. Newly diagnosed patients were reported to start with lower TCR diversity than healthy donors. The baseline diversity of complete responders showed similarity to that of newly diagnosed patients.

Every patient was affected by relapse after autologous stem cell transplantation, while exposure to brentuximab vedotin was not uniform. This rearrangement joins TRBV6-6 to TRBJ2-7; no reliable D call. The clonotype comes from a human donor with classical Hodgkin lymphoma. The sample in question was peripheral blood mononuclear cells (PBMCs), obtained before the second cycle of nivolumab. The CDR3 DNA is TGTGCCAGCAGTTACCCTAGTGGCTTGGAGCAGTACTTC. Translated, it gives CASSYPSGLEQYF.